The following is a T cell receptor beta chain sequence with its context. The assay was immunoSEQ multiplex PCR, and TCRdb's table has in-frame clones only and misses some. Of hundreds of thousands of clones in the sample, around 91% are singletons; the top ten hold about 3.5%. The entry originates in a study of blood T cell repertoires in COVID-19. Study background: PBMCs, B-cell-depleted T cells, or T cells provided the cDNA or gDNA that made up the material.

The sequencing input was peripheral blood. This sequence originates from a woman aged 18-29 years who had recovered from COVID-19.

The CDR3 DNA is TGTGCCAGCAGCCTGGACAGAGTGAACACTGAAGCTTTCTTT. This encodes CASSLDRVNTEAFF. The J gene is TRBJ1-1, the V gene TRBV5-4, with a tentative D call TRBD1 (6 bases). Germline V CDR1 and CDR2: SGHNT, YYREEE (reference sequence). V lost 4 bases and J lost 0, with 10 bases in between. CDR3 size: 14 residues.